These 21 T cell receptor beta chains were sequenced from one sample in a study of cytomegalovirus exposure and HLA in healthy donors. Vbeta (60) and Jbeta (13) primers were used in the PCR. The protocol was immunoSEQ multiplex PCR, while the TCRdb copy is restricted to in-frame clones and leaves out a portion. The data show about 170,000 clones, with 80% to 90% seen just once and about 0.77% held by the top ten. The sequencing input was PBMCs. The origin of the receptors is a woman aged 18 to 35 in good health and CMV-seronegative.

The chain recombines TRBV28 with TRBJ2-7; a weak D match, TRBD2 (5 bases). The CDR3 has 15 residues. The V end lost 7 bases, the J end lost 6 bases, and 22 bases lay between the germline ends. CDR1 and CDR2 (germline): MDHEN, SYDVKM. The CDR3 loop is CASNLPPPSSGEQYF. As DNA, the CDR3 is TGTGCCAGCAATCTACCCCCTCCTAGCTCCGGCGAGCAGTACTTC.

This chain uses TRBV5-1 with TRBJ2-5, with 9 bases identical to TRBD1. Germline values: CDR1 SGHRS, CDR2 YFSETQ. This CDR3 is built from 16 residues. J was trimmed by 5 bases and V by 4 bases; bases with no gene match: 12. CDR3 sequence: CASSAEQGALFETQYF. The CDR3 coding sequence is TGCGCCAGCAGCGCCGAACAGGGGGCGCTTTTTGAGACCCAGTACTTC.

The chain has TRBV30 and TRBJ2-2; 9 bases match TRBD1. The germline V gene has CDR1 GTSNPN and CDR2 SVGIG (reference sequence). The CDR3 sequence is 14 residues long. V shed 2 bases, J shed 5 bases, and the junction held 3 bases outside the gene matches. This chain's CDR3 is CAWSTGGRTGELFF. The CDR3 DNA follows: TGTGCCTGGAGTACAGGGGGCCGAACCGGGGAGCTGTTTTTT.

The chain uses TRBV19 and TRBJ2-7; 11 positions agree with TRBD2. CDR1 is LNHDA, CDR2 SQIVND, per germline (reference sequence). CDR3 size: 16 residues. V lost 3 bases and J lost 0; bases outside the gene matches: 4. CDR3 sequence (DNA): TGTGCCAGTAGTATTAAGGGACTAGCGGCCTCCTACGAGCAGTACTTC. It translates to CASSIKGLAASYEQYF.

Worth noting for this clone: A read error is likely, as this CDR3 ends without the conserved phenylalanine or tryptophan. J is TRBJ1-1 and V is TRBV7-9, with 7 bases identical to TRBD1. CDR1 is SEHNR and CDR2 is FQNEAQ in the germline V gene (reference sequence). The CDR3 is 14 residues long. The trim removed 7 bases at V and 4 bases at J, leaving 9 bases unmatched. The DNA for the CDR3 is TGTGCCAGCATCGTCGACAGGGCGGCCACTGAAGCTTTCCTT. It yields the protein CASIVDRAATEAFL.

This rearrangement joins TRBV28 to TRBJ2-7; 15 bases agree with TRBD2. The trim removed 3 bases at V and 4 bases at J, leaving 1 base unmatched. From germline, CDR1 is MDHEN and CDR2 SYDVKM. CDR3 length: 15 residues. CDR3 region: CASSFGLAGGYEQYF. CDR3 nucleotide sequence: TGTGCCAGCAGTTTTGGACTAGCGGGAGGGTACGAGCAGTACTTC.

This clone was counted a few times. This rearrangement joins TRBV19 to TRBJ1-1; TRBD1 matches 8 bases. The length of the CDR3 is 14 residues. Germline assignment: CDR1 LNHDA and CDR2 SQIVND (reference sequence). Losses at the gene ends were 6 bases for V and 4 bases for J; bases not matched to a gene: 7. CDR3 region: CASRPPDRGTEAFF. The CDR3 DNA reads TGTGCCAGTAGACCGCCCGACAGGGGCACTGAAGCTTTCTTT.

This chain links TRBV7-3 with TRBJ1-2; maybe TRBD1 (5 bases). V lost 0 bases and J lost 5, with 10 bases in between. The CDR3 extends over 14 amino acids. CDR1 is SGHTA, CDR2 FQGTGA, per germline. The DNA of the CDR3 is TGTGCCAGCAGCTTAACAGGGGTCCCGTATGGCTACACCTTC. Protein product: CASSLTGVPYGYTF. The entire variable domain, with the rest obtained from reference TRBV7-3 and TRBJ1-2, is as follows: GAGVSQTPSNKVTEKGKYVELRCDPISGHTALYWYRQSLGQGPEFLIYFQGTGAADDSGLPNDRFFAVRPEGSVSTLKIQRTERGDSAVYLCASSLTGVPYGYTFGSGTRLTVV.

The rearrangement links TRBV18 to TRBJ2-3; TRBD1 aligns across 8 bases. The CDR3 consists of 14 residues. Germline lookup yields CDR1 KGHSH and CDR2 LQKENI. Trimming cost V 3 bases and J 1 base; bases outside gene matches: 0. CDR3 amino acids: CASSPGQGTDTQYF. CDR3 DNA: TGTGCCAGCTCACCGGGACAGGGCACAGATACGCAGTATTTT.

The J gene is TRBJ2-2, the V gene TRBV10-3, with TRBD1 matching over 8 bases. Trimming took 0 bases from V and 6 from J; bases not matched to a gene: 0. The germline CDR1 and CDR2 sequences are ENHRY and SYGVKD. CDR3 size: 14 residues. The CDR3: CAISESTGAGELFF. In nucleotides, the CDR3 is TGTGCCATCAGTGAGTCGACAGGGGCCGGGGAGCTGTTTTTT.

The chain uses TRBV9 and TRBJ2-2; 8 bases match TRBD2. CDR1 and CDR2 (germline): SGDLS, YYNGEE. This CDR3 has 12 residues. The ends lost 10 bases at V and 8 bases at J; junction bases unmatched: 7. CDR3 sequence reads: CASRGGAGELFF. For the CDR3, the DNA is TGTGCCTCCCGGGGGGGAGCAGGGGAGCTGTTTTTT. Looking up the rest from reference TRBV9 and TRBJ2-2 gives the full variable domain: DSGVTQTPKHLITATGQRVTLRCSPRSGDLSVYWYQQSLDQGLQFLIQYYNGEERAKGNILERFSAQQFPDLHSELNLSSLELGDSALYFCASRGGAGELFFGEGSRLTVL.

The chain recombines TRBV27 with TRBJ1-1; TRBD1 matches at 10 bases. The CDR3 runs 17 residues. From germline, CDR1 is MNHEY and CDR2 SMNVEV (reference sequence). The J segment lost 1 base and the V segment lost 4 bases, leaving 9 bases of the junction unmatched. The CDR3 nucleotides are TGTGCCAGCAGTTCCCCGGACAGGGGGGACAGGAACACTGAAGCTTTCTTT. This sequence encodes CASSSPDRGDRNTEAFF.

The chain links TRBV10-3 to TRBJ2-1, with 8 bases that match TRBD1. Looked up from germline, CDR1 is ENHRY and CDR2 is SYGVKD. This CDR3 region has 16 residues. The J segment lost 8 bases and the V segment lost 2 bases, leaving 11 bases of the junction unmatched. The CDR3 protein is CAISEGQGLLWDEQFF. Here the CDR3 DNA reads TGTGCCATCAGTGAGGGACAGGGCCTACTCTGGGATGAGCAGTTCTTC.

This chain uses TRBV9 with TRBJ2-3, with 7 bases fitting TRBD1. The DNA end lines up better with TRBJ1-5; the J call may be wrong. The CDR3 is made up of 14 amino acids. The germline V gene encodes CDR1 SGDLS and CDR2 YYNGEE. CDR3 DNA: TGTGCCAGCAGCGTAGGAGTGAGGGACAGCACGCAGCATTTT. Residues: CASSVGVRDSTQHF.

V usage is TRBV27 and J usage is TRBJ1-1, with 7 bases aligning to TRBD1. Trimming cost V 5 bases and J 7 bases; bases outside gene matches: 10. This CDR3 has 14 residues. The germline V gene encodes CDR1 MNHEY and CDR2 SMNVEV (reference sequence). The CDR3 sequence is CASSADREGIEAFF. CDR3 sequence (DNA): TGTGCCAGCAGTGCCGACAGGGAAGGTATTGAAGCTTTCTTT.

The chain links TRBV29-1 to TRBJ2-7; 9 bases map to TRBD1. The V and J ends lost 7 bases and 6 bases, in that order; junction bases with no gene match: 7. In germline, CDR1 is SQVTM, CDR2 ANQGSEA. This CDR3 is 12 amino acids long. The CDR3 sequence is CSGGTGFGEQYF. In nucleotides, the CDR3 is TGCAGCGGCGGGACAGGGTTCGGCGAGCAGTACTTC.

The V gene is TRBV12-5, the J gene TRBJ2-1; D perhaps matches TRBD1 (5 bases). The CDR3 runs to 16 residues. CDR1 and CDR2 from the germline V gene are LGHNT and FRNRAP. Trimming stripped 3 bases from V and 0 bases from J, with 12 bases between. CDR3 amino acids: CASGFIGDLSYNEQFF. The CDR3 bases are TGTGCTAGTGGTTTCATAGGGGATCTCTCCTACAATGAGCAGTTCTTC.

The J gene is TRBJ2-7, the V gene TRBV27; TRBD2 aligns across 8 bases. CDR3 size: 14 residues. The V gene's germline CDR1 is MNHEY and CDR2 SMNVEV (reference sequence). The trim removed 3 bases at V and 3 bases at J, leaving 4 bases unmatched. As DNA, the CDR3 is TGTGCCAGCAGTTTCAGCGGGAGTCTCTACGAGCAGTACTTC. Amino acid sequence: CASSFSGSLYEQYF.

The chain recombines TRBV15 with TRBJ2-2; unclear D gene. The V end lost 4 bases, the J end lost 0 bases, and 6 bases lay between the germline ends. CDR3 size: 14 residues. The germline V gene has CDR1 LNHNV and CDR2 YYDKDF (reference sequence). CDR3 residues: CATSIDTNTGELFF. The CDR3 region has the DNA TGTGCCACCAGCATTGACACGAACACCGGGGAGCTGTTTTTT.

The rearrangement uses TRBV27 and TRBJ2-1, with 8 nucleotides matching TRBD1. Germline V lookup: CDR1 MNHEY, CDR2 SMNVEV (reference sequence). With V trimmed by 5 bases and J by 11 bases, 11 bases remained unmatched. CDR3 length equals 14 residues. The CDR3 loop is CASSQITQGAKQFF. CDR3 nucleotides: TGTGCCAGCAGTCAAATAACCCAGGGGGCCAAGCAGTTCTTC.

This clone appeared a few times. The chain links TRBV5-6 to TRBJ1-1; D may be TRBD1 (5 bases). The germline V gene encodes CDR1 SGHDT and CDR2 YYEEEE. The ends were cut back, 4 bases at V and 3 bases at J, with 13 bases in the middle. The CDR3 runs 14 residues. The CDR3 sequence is CASSKTAGDTEAFF. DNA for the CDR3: TGTGCCAGCAGCAAAACCGCGGGGGACACTGAAGCTTTCTTT.